This T cell receptor (beta chain) emerged from a study of CD8+ T cells in alopecia areata (dated by TCRdb to the late 2010s). Broadly, across the study: Treated patients were enrolled in an open-label pilot trial of oral tofacitinib at 5 to 10 mg twice daily for moderate-to-severe alopecia areata. Patients received tofacitinib for 6 to 18 months and were then followed off drug for 6 months to check for delayed response and recurrence. High-throughput TCRbeta sequencing was used to examine T cell clonal expansion in alopecia areata in both the C3H/HeJ mouse model and human patients. Human TCRbeta sequencing covered scalp tissue and sorted CD4+ and CD8+ peripheral blood T cells from patchy and totalis/universalis alopecia areata patients and healthy controls. Biopsies were taken from tofacitinib-treated patients at baseline and again at 4 and 24 weeks into treatment, and several of those patients also had a later scalp biopsy. Clonality in the scalp was compared among normal scalp (n=4), patchy alopecia areata scalp (n=8), and alopecia totalis/universalis scalp (n=8). The RNA source kit depended on sample type: the PAXgene miRNA kit for fixed scalp, the miRNeasy kit for PBMCs, and the RNeasy kit for mouse skin. Amplification of TCRbeta CDR3 regions was done by immunoSEQ multiplex PCR using 35 Vbeta forward primers and 13 Jbeta reverse primers.

Study-level results and caveats: Lesional scalp, especially in alopecia totalis/universalis, showed higher clonality and more expanded CD8+ clones than normal scalp, suggesting antigenic drive. TCR sequences shared between patients were less clear than in mice, possibly partly because of HLA diversity in the patient population. Resident alphabeta T cells in normal human skin are also sequenced, complicating scalp TCR repertoire analysis, unlike mouse skin dominated by gammadelta T cells.

For this clone: Its antigen remains unidentified. Base qualities are not at hand, and no much larger clone is one base apart.

Counted from cysteine to phenylalanine, this CDR3 has 15 amino acids. Only the CDR3 portion is preserved as DNA: 45 bases, with reading frame beginning at the first base. V and J are trimmed by 4 bases and 2 bases, and the gene matches miss 9 bases of the junction. CDR1 and CDR2 (SGDLS, YYNGEE) derive from the germline V gene. Receptors were amplified or captured by the immunoSEQ multiplex PCR assay. RNA was extracted from all samples and reverse transcribed into cDNA as template for TCR sequencing. First-strand cDNA was synthesized with SuperScript III using a 2:1 mix of oligo-dT and random hexamers. A synthetic immune receptor repertoire was used to measure amplification bias, and any remaining bias was corrected computationally. The paper's processing steps were these. Raw reads were preprocessed for error removal, and CDR3 was defined according to IMGT conventions as running from the conserved cysteine to phenylalanine. To get clonality, Shannon entropy was normalized by log2 of the number of productive unique TCRs and the result was subtracted from 1. Whether each scalp clone was CD4 or CD8 was inferred by checking scalp TCRbeta sequences against the CD4 and CD8 repertoires from sorted blood. TCRdb retrieved this table from immuneACCESS and kept in-frame rearrangements only. Not all clones are present; in checked studies, unresolved V genes account for under half, and no reason is known for the remainder. Clone size and the V and J calls come from that table; the DNA yielded D and trimming. This sample has 150,000 or so clones in its table, and 87% of those were observed once. The top ten constitute more than 12% of the sample.

This specimen's time point label, per the study, means: baseline before oral tofacitinib. From alopecia areata patients, peripheral blood was collected along with lesional scalp punch biopsies. PBMCs were isolated by density centrifugation and stained for CD3, CD4 and CD8, after which CD4+ and CD8+ T cells were sorted on a FACSAria. The chain is encoded by TRBV9 joined to TRBJ2-7; 7 central nucleotides agree with TRBD1. Sequenced here: CD8+ T cells sorted from blood, sampled at week 0. This receptor was obtained from a human donor with alopecia areata. The DNA sequence reads TGTGCCAGCAGCATTGGGGGTGGGACAGCCTACGAGCAGTACTTC. The encoded protein is CASSIGGGTAYEQYF.